These 19 T cell receptor beta chains share one sample of origin, sequenced in a study of control samples from healthy donors and cancer patients. The data were produced by immunoSEQ multiplex PCR, yet TCRdb's version contains in-frame clones alone and is incomplete. The sample holds around 97,000 clones; 75% to 90% are singletons and the top ten take approximately 19%. The sequencing input was PBMCs. The receptor source for this set is a man in his 60s with lung cancer.

The V call is TRBV7-3, the J call TRBJ2-3; 7 bases agree with TRBD2. Germline CDR1 and CDR2: SGHTA and FQGTGA. With V trimmed by 5 bases and J by 0 bases, 11 bases remained unmatched. The CDR3 runs 17 residues. The chain's CDR3 is CASSLWPAGPSTDTQYF. The CDR3 DNA reads as TGTGCCAGCAGCCTTTGGCCAGCGGGGCCTAGCACAGATACGCAGTATTTT.

The chain couples TRBV5-1 to TRBJ2-5; D is tentatively TRBD1 or TRBD2 (5 bases each). This CDR3 contains 19 residues. Germline assignment: CDR1 SGHRS and CDR2 YFSETQ. V was pared by 0 bases and J by 5 bases, with 26 bases between. CDR3 amino acids: CASSLEVVSRGADAETQYF. The CDR3 nucleotides are TGCGCCAGCAGCTTGGAGGTGGTGTCGAGGGGCGCGGATGCGGAGACCCAGTACTTC.

The rearrangement links TRBV20-1 to TRBJ2-1; 9 bases line up with TRBD2. Germline CDR1 is DFQATT and CDR2 is SNEGSKA (reference sequence). The CDR3 consists of 11 residues. V was pared by 4 bases and J by 13 bases, with 5 bases of the junction left unmatched. The CDR3, as DNA: TGCAGTGCTATTAGCGGGGGTTTACAGTTCTTC. The encoded protein is CSAISGGLQFF.

The table lists this clone with a few counts. The chain joins TRBV7-2 to TRBJ2-4; no definite D call. CDR1 is SGHTA and CDR2 is FQGNSA in the germline V gene. V lost 2 bases to trimming and J lost 7 bases, with 9 bases between them. CDR3 length: 13 amino acids. CDR3 loop: CASSLLENNIQYF. Written as DNA, the CDR3 is TGTGCCAGCAGCTTACTAGAAAATAACATTCAGTACTTC.

V is TRBV5-1 and J is TRBJ2-4, with a possible D match to TRBD1 (5 bases). The CDR3 has 18 amino acids. The V and J ends lost 7 bases and 0 bases respectively, with 23 bases between them. CDR1 and CDR2 from the germline V gene are SGHRS and YFSETQ. The CDR3, as DNA: TGCGCCAGCCATCCCGGACAAGAACATATCCTAGCCAAAAACATTCAGTACTTC. Its translation: CASHPGQEHILAKNIQYF.

V gene TRBV7-2 combines with J gene TRBJ2-1; 10 nucleotides match TRBD2. Germline CDR1 and CDR2: SGHTA and FQGNSA. This CDR3 has 16 residues. J lost 7 bases, V lost 5 bases, and 11 bases had no gene match. The CDR3 DNA is TGTGCCAGCAGCCCCGACCGGACTAGCGGTAGTAATGAGCAGTTCTTC. This sequence encodes CASSPDRTSGSNEQFF.

The rearrangement uses TRBV5-6 and TRBJ1-1; D not certain. Per the germline V gene, CDR1 is SGHDT and CDR2 is YYEEEE. V lost 1 base and J 5 bases, leaving 9 bases between the germline ends. The CDR3 totals 13 residues. CDR3 region: CASSLLGSTEAFF. DNA of the CDR3: TGTGCCAGCAGCTTGTTGGGTTCGACTGAAGCTTTCTTT.

The chain is built from TRBV4-2 and TRBJ1-6; TRBD1 matches 7 bases. The germline CDR1 and CDR2 sequences are LGHNA and YNFKEQ. The CDR3 extends over 16 amino acids. The trim removed 1 base at V and 8 bases at J, leaving 8 bases unmatched. The CDR3, as DNA: TGTGCCAGCAGCCAAGGCCGGGACAGAAATGATTCACCCCTCCACTTT. As protein: CASSQGRDRNDSPLHF.

V is TRBV30 and J is TRBJ2-2; D is uncertain. The CDR3 covers 13 residues. Germline V gene lookup returns CDR1 GTSNPN and CDR2 SVGIG (reference sequence). Trimming took 4 bases from V and 4 from J, leaving 10 bases between them. CDR3 loop: CAWKVKGTGELFF. In DNA, the CDR3 is TGTGCCTGGAAGGTTAAGGGCACCGGGGAGCTGTTTTTT. Looking up the rest from reference TRBV30 and TRBJ2-2 gives the full variable domain: SQTIHQWPATLVQPVGSPLSLECTVEGTSNPNLYWYRQAAGRGLQLLFYSVGIGQISSEVPQNLSASRPQDRQFILSSKKLLLSDSGFYLCAWKVKGTGELFFGEGSRLTVL.

The rearrangement links TRBV5-5 to TRBJ2-2; TRBD1 matches at 9 bases. The V gene's germline CDR1 is SGHKS and CDR2 YYEKEE (reference sequence). J was trimmed by 3 bases and V by 2 bases; bases with no gene match: 11. This CDR3 is 18 amino acids long. The DNA of the CDR3 is TGTGCCAGCAGCTTCCTACCGGGACAGGGAAAGGACACCGGGGAGCTGTTTTTT. It codes for CASSFLPGQGKDTGELFF.

The V and J genes are TRBV25-1 and TRBJ1-5, with D hard to call. This CDR3 contains 16 residues. The germline CDR1 and CDR2 sequences are MGHDK and SYGVNS. The germline V and J ends were trimmed by 6 bases and 0 bases, with 15 bases remaining between them. In DNA form, the CDR3 reads TGTGCCAGCAGCCCCGGCGGTAGCCTTAGCAATCAGCCCCAGCATTTT. Protein product: CASSPGGSLSNQPQHF.

This clone was found once. Other DNA sequences in the sample encode the same CDR3. The gene calls are TRBV5-1 and TRBJ1-2, with D maybe TRBD1 (6 bases). The length of the CDR3 is 15 residues. V was clipped by 0 bases and J by 4 bases, with 13 bases between them. The germline gives CDR1 SGHRS, CDR2 YFSETQ. CDR3 nucleotides: TGCGCCAGCAGCTTGGCCGGGGGGGGCGGCTATGGCTACACCTTC. As protein: CASSLAGGGGYGYTF. Full variable domain (remainder filled in from reference TRBV5-1 and TRBJ1-2): KAGVTQTPRYLIKTRGQQVTLSCSPISGHRSVSWYQQTPGQGLQFLFEYFSETQRNKGNFPGRFSGRQFSNSRSEMNVSTLELGDSALYLCASSLAGGGGYGYTFGSGTRLTVV.

The V call is TRBV14, the J call TRBJ2-5; D perhaps matches TRBD2 (6 bases). This CDR3 spans 17 amino acids. Germline V CDR1 and CDR2: SGHDN, FVKESK. V was trimmed by 0 bases and J by 3 bases, leaving 17 bases between them. The CDR3 spells CASSQEVGRSVEETQYF. For the CDR3, the DNA is TGTGCCAGCAGCCAAGAGGTGGGGAGGTCGGTCGAAGAGACCCAGTACTTC.

This clone was detected once. The rearrangement links TRBV7-8 to TRBJ2-7; D is undetermined. CDR1 and CDR2 from the germline V gene are SGHVS and FQNEAQ. The CDR3 spans 14 residues. The V gene lost 2 bases and the J gene lost 7 bases, with 15 bases spanning the gap. The CDR3 region is CASSLSKSLREQYV. The CDR3 DNA sequence: TGTGCCAGCAGCTTATCCAAGAGCCTACGTGAGCAGTACGTC.

This sequence joins TRBV28 and TRBJ2-3, with a possible D match to TRBD2 (8 bases). CDR1 is MDHEN, CDR2 SYDVKM, per germline. Trimming left V 7 bases short and J 2 bases short, with 16 bases between. The CDR3 extends over 15 amino acids. CDR3 residues: CASKGAGGNTDTQYF. The CDR3 region has the DNA TGTGCCAGCAAGGGGGCGGGGGGCAACACAGATACGCAGTATTTT.

The chain is built from TRBV15 and TRBJ1-6; 8 bases map to TRBD1. Germline CDR1 LNHNV, CDR2 YYDKDF (reference sequence). The V and J ends lost 1 base and 7 bases, in that order; junction bases with no gene match: 18. CDR3 length equals 20 residues. The CDR3 DNA follows: TGTGCCACCAGCAGAGTATTGGGGCAGGGGGCATGGGACGCGAATTCACCCCTCCACTTT. Translation: CATSRVLGQGAWDANSPLHF.

This clone was recorded a few times. The rearrangement joins TRBV3-1 (or the pseudogene TRBV3-2) to TRBJ2-3, with D possibly being TRBD1 or TRBD2 (5 bases each). This CDR3 contains 15 residues. The ends were cut back, 4 bases at V and 0 bases at J, with 11 bases in the middle. Germline V gives CDR1 LGHDT, CDR2 YNNKEL (reference sequence). The CDR3 region has the DNA TGTGCCAGCAGCCGGGGACCGGATAGCACAGATACGCAGTATTTT. Amino acid sequence: CASSRGPDSTDTQYF.

This chain links TRBV21-1 with TRBJ1-1; TRBD1 was called by the table and not checked on the DNA. TRBV21-1 is labeled a pseudogene. The CDR3 consists of 15 residues. The CDR3 protein is CASSILDRRGTEAFF. In nucleotides, the CDR3 is TGTGCCAGCAGCATCCTCGACCGCAGGGGCACTGAAGCTTTCTTT.

The V and J genes are TRBV15 and TRBJ2-2, with a possible D match to TRBD1 (5 bases). This CDR3 is built from 14 residues. V was clipped by 5 bases and J by 6 bases, with 13 bases between them. CDR1 LNHNV and CDR2 YYDKDF come from the germline V gene (reference sequence). Written as DNA, the CDR3 is TGTGCCACCAGCCGAGGCGCAGGGTCCGGGGAGCTGTTTTTT. This gives the protein CATSRGAGSGELFF. Full variable domain (outside the CDR3, taken from reference TRBV15 and TRBJ2-2): DAMVIQNPRYQVTQFGKPVTLSCSQTLNHNVMYWYQQKSSQAPKLLFHYYDKDFNNEADTPDNFQSRRPNTSFCFLDIRSPGLGDTAMYLCATSRGAGSGELFFGEGSRLTVL.